This T cell receptor (beta chain) was recorded in a study of blood T cell repertoires in COVID-19. On the study more broadly: Acute-phase and convalescent COVID-19 samples originated in the United States, Italy and Spain.

Produced via immunoSEQ multiplex PCR; TCRdb's table is partial and in-frame only. This sample has around 230,000 clones, with over 70% found just once. This CDR3 contains 16 residues. In germline, CDR1 is SGHAT, CDR2 FQNNGV. Trimming took 4 bases from V and 5 from J; bases not matched to a gene: 11. This chain joins TRBV11-2 and TRBJ1-3; 7 bases map to TRBD1. This sequence was found in a woman older than 75 with acute or convalescent COVID-19. Source material: peripheral blood. The CDR3 sequence: CASSSGGGAARNTIYF. In DNA form, the CDR3 reads TGTGCCAGCAGCTCAGGGGGTGGGGCAGCACGAAACACCATATATTTT.